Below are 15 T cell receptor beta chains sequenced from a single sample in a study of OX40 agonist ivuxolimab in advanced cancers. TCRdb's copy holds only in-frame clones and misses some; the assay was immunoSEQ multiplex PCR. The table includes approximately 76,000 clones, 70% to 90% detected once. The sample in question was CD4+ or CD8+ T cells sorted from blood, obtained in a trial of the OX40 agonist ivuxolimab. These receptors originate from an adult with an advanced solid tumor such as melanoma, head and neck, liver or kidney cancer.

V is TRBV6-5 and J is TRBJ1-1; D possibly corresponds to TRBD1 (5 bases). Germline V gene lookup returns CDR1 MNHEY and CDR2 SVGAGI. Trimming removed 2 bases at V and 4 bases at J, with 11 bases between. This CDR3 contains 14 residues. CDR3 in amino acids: CASSYLGPGTEAFF. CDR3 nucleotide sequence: TGTGCCAGCAGTTACCTGGGGCCGGGCACTGAAGCTTTCTTT.

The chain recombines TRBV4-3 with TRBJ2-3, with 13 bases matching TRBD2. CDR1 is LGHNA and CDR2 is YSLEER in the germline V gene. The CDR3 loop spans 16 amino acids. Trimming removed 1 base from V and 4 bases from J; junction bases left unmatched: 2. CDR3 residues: CASSQGTSGGADTQYF. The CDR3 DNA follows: TGCGCCAGCAGCCAAGGTACTAGCGGGGGGGCAGATACGCAGTATTTT.

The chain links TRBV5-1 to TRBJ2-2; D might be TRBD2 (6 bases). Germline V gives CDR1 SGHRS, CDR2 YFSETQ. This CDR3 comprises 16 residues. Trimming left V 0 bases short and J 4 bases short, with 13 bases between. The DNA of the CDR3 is TGCGCCAGCAGCTTGGGACTGGGGGGAGCCACCGGGGAGCTGTTTTTT. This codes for CASSLGLGGATGELFF. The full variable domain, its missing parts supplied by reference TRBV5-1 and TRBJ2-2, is KAGVTQTPRYLIKTRGQQVTLSCSPISGHRSVSWYQQTPGQGLQFLFEYFSETQRNKGNFPGRFSGRQFSNSRSEMNVSTLELGDSALYLCASSLGLGGATGELFFGEGSRLTVL.

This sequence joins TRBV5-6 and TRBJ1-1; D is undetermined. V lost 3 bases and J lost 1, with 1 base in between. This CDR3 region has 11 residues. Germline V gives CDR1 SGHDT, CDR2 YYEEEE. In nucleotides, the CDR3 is TGTGCCAGCAGCTCGAACACTGAAGCTTTCTTT. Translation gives CASSSNTEAFF.

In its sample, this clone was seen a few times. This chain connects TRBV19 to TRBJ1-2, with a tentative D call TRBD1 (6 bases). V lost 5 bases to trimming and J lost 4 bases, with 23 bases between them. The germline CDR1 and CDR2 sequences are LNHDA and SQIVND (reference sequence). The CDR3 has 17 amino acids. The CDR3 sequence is CASSPRGTVVNTYGYTF. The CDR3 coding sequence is TGTGCCAGTAGTCCAAGGGGGACGGTCGTAAACACCTATGGCTACACCTTC. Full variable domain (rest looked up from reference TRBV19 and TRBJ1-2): DGGITQSPKYLFRKEGQNVTLSCEQNLNHDAMYWYRQDPGQGLRLIYYSQIVNDFQKGDIAEGYSVSREKKESFPLTVTSAQKNPTAFYLCASSPRGTVVNTYGYTFGSGTRLTVV.

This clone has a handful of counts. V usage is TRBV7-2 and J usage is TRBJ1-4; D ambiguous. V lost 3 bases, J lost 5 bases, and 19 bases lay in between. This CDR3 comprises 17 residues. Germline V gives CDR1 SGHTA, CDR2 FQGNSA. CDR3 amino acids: CASSFSPQRLPNEKLFF. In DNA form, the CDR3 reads TGTGCCAGCAGCTTTAGCCCGCAAAGGCTCCCGAATGAAAAACTGTTTTTT.

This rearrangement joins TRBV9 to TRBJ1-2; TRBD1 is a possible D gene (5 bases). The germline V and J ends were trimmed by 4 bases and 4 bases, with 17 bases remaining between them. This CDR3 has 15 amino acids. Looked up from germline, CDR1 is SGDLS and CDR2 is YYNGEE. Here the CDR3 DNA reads TGTGCCAGCAGCACGTCGTCAGGGTGGGGCTATGGCTACACCTTC. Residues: CASSTSSGWGYGYTF.

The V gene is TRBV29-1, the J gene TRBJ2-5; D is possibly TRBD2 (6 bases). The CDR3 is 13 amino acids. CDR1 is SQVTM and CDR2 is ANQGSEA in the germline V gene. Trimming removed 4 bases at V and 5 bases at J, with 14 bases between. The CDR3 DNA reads TGCAGCGTTGGAGAGGGAGGAGAGGAGACCCAGTACTTC. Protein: CSVGEGGEETQYF. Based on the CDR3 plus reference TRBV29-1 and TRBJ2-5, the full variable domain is SAVISQKPSRDICQRGTSLTIQCQVDSQVTMMFWYRQQPGQSLTLIATANQGSEATYESGFVIDKFPISRPNLTFSTLTVSNMSPEDSSIYLCSVGEGGEETQYFGPGTRLLVL.

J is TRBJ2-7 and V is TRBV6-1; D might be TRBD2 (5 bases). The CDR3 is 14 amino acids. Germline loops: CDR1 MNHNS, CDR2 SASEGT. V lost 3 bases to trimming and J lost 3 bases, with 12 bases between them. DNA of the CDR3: TGTGCCAGCAGTGAGAGAGGGCAAATCTACGAGCAGTACTTC. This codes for CASSERGQIYEQYF.

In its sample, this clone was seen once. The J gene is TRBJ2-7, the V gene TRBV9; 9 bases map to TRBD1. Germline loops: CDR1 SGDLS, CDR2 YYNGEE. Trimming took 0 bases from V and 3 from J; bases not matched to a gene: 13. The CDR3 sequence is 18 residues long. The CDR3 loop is CASSVGVARGDRVYEQYF. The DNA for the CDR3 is TGTGCCAGCAGCGTAGGGGTGGCGAGGGGGGACAGGGTCTACGAGCAGTACTTC. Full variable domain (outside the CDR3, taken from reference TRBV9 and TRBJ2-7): DSGVTQTPKHLITATGQRVTLRCSPRSGDLSVYWYQQSLDQGLQFLIQYYNGEERAKGNILERFSAQQFPDLHSELNLSSLELGDSALYFCASSVGVARGDRVYEQYFGPGTRLTVT.

CDR3 in amino acids: CASSQEATRASGSTDTQYF. The CDR3 DNA reads TGTGCCAGCAGCCAGGAAGCTACCCGGGCTAGCGGAAGCACAGATACGCAGTATTTT. V gene TRBV4-2 combines with J gene TRBJ2-3; 7 nucleotides align to TRBD2. Germline V lookup: CDR1 LGHNA, CDR2 YNFKEQ. J lost 0 bases, V lost 3 bases, and 15 bases had no gene match. The CDR3 consists of 19 residues.

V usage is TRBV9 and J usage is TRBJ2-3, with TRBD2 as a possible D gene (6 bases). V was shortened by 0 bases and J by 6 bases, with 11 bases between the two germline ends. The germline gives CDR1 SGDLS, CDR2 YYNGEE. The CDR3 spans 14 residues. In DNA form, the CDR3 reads TGTGCCAGCAGCGTAGCGGGAGATGACGATACGCAGTATTTT. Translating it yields CASSVAGDDDTQYF. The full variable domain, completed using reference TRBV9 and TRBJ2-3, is DSGVTQTPKHLITATGQRVTLRCSPRSGDLSVYWYQQSLDQGLQFLIQYYNGEERAKGNILERFSAQQFPDLHSELNLSSLELGDSALYFCASSVAGDDDTQYFGPGTRLTVL.

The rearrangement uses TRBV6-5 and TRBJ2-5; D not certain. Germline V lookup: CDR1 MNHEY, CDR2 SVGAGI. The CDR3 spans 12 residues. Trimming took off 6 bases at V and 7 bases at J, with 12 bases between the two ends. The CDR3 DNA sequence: TGTGCCAGCAGCCGCTCCGGAAGGACCCAGTACTTC. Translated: CASSRSGRTQYF.

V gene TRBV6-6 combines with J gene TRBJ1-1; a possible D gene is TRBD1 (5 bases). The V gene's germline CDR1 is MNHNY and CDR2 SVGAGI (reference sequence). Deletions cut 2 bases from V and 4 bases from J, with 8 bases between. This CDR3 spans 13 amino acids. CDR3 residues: CASSYGGGTEAFF. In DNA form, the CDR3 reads TGTGCCAGCAGTTACGGGGGGGGCACTGAAGCTTTCTTT.

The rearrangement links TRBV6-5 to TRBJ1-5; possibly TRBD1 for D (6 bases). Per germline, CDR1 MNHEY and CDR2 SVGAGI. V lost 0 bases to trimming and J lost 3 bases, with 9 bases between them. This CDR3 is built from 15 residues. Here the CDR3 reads CASSYSDSPNQPQHF. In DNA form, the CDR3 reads TGTGCCAGCAGTTACTCGGACAGTCCCAATCAGCCCCAGCATTTT.